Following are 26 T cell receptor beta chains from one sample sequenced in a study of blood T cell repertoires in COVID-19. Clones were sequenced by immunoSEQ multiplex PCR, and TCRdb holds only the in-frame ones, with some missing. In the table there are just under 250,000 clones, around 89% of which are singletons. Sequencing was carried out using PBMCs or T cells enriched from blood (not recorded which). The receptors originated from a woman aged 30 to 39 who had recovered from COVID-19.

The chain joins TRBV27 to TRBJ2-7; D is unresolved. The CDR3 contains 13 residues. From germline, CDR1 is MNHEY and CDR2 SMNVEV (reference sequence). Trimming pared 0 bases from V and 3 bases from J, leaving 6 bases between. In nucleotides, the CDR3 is TGTGCCAGCAGTTTATCCGCGGACTACGAGCAGTACTTC. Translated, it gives CASSLSADYEQYF.

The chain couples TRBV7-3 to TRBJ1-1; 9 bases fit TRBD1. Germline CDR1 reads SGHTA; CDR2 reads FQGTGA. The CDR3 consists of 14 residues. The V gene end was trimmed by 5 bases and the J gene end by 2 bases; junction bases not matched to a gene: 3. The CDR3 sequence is CASSRDRDNTEAFF. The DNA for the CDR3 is TGTGCCAGCAGCCGGGACAGGGACAACACTGAAGCTTTCTTT.

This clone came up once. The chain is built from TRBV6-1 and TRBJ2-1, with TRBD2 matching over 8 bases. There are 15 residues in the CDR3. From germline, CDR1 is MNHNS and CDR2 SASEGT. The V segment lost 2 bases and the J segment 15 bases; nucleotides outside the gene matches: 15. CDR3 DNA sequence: TGTGCCAGCAGTGAACTGACTAGCGCCCAAGTCATCCGGTTCTTC. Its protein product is CASSELTSAQVIRFF.

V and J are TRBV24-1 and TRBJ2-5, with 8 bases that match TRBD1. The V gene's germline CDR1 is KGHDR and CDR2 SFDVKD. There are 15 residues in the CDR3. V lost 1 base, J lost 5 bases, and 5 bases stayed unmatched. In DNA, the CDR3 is TGTGCCACCAGTGATTTCGGACAGGGCCGCGAGACCCAGTACTTC. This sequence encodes CATSDFGQGRETQYF.

The CDR3 sequence: CASSRGTVFETEAFF. In DNA form, the CDR3 reads TGCGCCAGCAGCAGAGGGACAGTGTTTGAAACTGAAGCTTTCTTT. The J gene is TRBJ1-1, the V gene TRBV5-1, with 7 bases identical to TRBD1. The junction had 11 bases not matched to a gene; V was cut back by 4 bases and J by 5 bases. Germline V CDR1 and CDR2: SGHRS, YFSETQ. The length of the CDR3 is 15 residues.

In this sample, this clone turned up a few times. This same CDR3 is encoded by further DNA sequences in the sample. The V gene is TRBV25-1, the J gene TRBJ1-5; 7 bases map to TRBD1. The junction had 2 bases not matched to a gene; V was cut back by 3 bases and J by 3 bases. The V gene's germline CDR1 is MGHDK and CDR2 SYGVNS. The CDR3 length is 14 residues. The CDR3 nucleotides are TGTGCCAGCAGTGAGACAGGGTACAATCAGCCCCAGCATTTT. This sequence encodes CASSETGYNQPQHF.

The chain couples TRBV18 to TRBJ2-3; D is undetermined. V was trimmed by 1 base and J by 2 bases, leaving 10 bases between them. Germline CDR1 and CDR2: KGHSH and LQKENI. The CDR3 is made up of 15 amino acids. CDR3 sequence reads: CASSPRRQYTDTQYF. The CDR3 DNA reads TGTGCCAGCTCACCACGTCGTCAGTACACAGATACGCAGTATTTT. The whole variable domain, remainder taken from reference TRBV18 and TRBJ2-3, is NAGVMQNPRHLVRRRGQEARLRCSPMKGHSHVYWYRQLPEEGLKFMVYLQKENIIDESGMPKERFSAEFPKEGPSILRIQQVVRGDSAAYFCASSPRRQYTDTQYFGPGTRLTVL.

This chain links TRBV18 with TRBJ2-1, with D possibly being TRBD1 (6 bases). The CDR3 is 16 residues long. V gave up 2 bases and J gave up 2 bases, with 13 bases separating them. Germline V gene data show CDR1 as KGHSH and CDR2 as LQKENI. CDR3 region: CASSPSGTPPYNEQFF. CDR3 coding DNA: TGTGCCAGCTCACCAAGTGGGACACCCCCCTACAATGAGCAGTTCTTC.

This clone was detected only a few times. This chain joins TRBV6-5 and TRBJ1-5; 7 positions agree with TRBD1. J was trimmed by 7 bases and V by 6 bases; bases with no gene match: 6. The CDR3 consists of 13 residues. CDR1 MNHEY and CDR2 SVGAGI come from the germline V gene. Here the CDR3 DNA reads TGTGCCAGCAGACGAGACAGGGTACAGCCCCAGCATTTT. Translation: CASRRDRVQPQHF.

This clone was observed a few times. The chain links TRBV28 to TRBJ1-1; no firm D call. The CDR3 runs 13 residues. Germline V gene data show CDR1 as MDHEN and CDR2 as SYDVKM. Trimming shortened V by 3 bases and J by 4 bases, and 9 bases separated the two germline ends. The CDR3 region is CASSLRAPTEAFF. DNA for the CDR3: TGTGCCAGCAGTTTGAGGGCCCCCACTGAAGCTTTCTTT.

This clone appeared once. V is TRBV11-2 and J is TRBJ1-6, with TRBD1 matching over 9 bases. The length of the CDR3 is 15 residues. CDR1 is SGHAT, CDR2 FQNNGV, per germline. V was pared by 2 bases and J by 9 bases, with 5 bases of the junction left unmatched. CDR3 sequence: CASSLRQGGFSPLHF. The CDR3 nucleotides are TGTGCCAGCAGCTTACGACAGGGGGGTTTTTCACCCCTCCACTTT.

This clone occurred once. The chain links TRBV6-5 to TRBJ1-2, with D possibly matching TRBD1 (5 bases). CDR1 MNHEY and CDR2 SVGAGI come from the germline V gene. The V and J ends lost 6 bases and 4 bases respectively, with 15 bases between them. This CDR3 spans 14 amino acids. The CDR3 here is CASSLGTGGYGYTF. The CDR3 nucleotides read TGTGCCAGCAGCCTGGGGACGGGGGGCTATGGCTACACCTTC.

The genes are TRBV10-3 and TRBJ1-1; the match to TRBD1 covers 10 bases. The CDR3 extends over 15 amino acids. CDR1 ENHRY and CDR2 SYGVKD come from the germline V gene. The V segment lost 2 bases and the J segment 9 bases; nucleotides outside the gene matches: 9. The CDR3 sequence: CAISENGQGGVQAFF. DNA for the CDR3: TGTGCCATCAGTGAGAATGGACAGGGGGGTGTTCAAGCTTTCTTT.

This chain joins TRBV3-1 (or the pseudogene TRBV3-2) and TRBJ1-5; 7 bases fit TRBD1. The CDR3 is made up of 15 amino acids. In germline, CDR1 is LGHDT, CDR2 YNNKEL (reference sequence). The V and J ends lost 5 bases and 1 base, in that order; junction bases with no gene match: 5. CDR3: CASSTGTASNQPQHF. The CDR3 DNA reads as TGTGCCAGCAGCACAGGGACAGCCAGCAATCAGCCCCAGCATTTT.

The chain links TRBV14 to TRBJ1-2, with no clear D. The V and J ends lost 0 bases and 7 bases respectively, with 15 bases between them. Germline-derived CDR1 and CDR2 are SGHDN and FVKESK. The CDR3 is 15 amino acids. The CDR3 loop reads CASSQEWRVEGGYTF. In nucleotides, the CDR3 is TGTGCCAGCAGCCAAGAATGGCGGGTAGAGGGTGGCTACACCTTC.

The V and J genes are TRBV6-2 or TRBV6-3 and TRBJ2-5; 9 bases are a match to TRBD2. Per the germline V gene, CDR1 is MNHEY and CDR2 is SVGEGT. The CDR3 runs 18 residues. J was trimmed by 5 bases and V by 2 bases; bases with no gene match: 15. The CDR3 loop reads CASSYNWLAGTTRETQYF. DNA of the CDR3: TGTGCCAGCAGTTACAATTGGCTAGCGGGGACGACAAGGGAGACCCAGTACTTC.

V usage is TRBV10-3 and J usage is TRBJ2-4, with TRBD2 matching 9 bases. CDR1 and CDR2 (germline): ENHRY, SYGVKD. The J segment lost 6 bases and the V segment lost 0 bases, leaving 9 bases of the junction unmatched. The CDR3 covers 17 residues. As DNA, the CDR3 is TGTGCCATCAGTGAGTCCGGCGGGAGGGCCGCGGGAAACATTCAGTACTTC. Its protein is CAISESGGRAAGNIQYF.

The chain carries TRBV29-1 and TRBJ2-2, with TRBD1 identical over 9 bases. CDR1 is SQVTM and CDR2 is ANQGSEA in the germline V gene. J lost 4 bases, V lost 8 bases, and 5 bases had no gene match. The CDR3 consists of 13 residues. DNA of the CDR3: TGCAGCTATGTGACAGGGGGCACCGGGGAGCTGTTTTTT. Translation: CSYVTGGTGELFF.

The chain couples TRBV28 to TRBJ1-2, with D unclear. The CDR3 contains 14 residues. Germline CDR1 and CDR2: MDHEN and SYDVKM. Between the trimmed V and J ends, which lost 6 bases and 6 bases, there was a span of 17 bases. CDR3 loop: CASRQAGRNDGYTF. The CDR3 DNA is TGTGCCAGCAGGCAAGCAGGCAGAAATGATGGCTACACCTTC.

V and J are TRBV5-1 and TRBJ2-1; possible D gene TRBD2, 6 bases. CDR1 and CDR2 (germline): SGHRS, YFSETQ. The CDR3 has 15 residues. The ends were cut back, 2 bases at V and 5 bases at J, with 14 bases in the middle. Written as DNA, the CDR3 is TGCGCCAGCAGCTTCTGGGGGGAGGTGCACAATGAGCAGTTCTTC. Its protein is CASSFWGEVHNEQFF.

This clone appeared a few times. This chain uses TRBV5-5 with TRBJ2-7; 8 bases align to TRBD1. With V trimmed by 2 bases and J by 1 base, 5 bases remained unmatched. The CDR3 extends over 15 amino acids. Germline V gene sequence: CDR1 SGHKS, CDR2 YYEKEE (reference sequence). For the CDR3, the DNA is TGTGCCAGCAGCTTAACCAGGGGGCGATCCTACGAGCAGTACTTC. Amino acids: CASSLTRGRSYEQYF.

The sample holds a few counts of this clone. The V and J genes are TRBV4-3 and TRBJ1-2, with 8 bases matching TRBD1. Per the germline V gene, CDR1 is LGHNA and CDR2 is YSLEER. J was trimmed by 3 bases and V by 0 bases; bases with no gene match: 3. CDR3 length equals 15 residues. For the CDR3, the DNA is TGCGCCAGCAGCCAAGACACAGGGGGGGACTATGGCTACACCTTC. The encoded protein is CASSQDTGGDYGYTF.

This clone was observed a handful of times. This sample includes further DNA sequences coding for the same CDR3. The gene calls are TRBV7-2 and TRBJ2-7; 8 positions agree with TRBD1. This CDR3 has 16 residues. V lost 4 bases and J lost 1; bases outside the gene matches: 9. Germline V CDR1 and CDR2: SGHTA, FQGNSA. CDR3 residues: CASSSWTGPSSYEQYF. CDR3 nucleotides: TGTGCCAGCAGCTCTTGGACAGGGCCGTCTTCCTACGAGCAGTACTTC.

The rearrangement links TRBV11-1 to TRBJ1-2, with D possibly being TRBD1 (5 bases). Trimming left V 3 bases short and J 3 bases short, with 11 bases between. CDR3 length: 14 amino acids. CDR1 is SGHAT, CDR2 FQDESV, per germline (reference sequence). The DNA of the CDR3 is TGTGCCAGCAGCTTTACGGGGGTGGACTATGGCTACACCTTC. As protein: CASSFTGVDYGYTF. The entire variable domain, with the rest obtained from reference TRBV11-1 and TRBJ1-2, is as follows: EAEVAQSPRYKITEKSQAVAFWCDPISGHATLYWYRQILGQGPELLVQFQDESVVDDSQLPKDRFSAERLKGVDSTLKIQPAELGDSAMYLCASSFTGVDYGYTFGSGTRLTVV.

CDR3 protein: CASSSQGWLNDGEAFF. The CDR3 DNA is TGTGCCAGCAGCTCCCAGGGCTGGTTGAACGACGGTGAAGCTTTCTTT. The chain employs TRBV7-9 and TRBJ1-1; a weak D match, TRBD1 (5 bases). The germline CDR1 and CDR2 sequences are SEHNR and FQNEAQ (reference sequence). V was pared by 4 bases and J by 7 bases, with 22 bases between. The CDR3 length is 16 residues.

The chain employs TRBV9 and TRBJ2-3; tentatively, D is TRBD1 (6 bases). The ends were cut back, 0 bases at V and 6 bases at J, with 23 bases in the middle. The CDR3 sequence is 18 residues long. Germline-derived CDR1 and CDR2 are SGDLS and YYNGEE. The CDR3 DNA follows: TGTGCCAGCAGCGTAGGCCCTCCGGGACAAACAAGAGTCGATACGCAGTATTTT. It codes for CASSVGPPGQTRVDTQYF.